This paragraph covers one TCR beta chain sequence. Its antigen is undetermined. Profiled with immunoSEQ multiplex PCR; TCRdb holds only in-frame clones, not every one. Among about 45,000 clones, roughly four fifths were seen once, and the ten largest hold about 2%. Trimming removed 1 base from V and 8 bases from J, with 16 bases in between. In germline, CDR1 is SGHVS, CDR2 FNYEAQ. The CDR3 spans 15 residues. This sample is part of a study of OX40 agonist ivuxolimab in advanced cancers. Overall study context: It was ivuxolimab, an agonistic anti-OX40 (CD134) antibody, that patients were treated with. Participants averaged approximately 65 years of age (range 23 to 79) and were less than 85% male.

Overall study results and limits: The study found among the lowest clonal expansion in partial responders at 0.1-3.0 mg/kg.

The origin of this receptor is an adult with an advanced solid tumor such as melanoma, head and neck, liver or kidney cancer. This chain uses TRBV7-6 with TRBJ2-3; tentative D call: TRBD2 (6 bases). Sequencing was performed on CD4+ or CD8+ T cells sorted from blood, taken in a trial of the OX40 agonist ivuxolimab. CDR3: CASSLGSLYGGTQYF. The CDR3, as DNA: TGTGCCAGCAGCTTAGGTTCTCTCTACGGGGGTACGCAGTATTTT.